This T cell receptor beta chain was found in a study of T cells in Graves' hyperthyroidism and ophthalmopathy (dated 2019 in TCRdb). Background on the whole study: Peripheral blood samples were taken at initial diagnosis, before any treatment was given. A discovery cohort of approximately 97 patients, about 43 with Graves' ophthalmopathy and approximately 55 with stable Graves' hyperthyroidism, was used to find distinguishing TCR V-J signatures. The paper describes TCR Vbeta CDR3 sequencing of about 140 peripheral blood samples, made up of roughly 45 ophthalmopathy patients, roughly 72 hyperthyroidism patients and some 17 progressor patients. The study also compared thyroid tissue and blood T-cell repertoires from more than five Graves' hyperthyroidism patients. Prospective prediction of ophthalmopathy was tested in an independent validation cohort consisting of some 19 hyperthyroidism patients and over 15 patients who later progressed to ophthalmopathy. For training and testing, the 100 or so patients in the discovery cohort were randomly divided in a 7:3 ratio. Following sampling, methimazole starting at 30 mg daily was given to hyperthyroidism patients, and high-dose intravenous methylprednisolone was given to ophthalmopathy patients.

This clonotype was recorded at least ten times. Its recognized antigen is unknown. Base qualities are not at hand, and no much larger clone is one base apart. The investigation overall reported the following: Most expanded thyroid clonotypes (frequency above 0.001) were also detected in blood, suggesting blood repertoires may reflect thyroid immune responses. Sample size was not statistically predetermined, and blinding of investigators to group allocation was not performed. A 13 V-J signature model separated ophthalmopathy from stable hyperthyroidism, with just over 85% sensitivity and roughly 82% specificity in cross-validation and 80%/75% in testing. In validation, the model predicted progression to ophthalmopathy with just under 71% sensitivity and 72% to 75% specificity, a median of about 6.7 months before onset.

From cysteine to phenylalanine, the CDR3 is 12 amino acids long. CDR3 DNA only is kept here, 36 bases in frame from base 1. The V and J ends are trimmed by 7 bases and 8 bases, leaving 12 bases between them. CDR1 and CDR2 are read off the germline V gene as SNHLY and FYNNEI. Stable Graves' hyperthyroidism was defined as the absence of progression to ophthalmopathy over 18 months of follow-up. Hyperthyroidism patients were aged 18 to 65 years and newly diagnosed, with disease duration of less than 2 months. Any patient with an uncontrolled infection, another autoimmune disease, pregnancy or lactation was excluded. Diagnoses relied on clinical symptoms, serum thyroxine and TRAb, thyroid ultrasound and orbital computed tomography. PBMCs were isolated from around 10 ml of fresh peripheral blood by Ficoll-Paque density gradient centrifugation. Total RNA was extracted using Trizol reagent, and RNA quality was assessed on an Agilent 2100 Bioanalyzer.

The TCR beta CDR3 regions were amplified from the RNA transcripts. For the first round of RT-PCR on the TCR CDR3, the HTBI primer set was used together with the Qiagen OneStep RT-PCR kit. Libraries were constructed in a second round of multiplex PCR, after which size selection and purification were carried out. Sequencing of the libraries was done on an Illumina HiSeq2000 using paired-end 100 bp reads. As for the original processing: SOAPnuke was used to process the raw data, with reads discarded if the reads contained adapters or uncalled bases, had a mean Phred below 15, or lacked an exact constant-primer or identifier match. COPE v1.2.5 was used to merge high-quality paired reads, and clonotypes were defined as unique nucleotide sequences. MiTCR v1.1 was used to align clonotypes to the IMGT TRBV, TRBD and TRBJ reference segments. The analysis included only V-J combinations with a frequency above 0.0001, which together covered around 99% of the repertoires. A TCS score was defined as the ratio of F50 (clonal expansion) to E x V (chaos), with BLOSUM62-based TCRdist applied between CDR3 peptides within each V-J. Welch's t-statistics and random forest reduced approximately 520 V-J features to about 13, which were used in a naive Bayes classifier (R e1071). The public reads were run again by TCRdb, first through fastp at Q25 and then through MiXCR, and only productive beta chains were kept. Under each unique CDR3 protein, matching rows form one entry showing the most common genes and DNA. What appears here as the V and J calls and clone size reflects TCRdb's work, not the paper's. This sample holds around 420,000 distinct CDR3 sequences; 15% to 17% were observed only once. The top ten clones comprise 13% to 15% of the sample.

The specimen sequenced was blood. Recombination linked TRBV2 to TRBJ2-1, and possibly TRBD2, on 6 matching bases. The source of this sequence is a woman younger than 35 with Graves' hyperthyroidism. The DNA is TGTGCCAGCACTCGTCCTAGCGATGAGCAGTTCTTC. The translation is CASTRPSDEQFF.